This T cell receptor (beta chain) was identified during a study of blood T cell repertoires in COVID-19. The CDR3 is made up of 17 amino acids. Unmatched junction bases numbered 11, after V lost 8 bases and J lost 0 bases. In germline, CDR1 is SNHLY, CDR2 FYNNEI. The repertoire was sequenced with immunoSEQ multiplex PCR; TCRdb's copy has only in-frame clones and lacks some. This table has around 110,000 clones, around 80% appearing once. The source of this sequence is a woman aged 55-70 years with acute or convalescent COVID-19. Sample: peripheral blood. The genes are TRBV2 and TRBJ1-5; 9 nucleotides agree with TRBD1. This CDR3 reads CASEPGQGMGSNQPQHF. CDR3 coding DNA: TGTGCCAGCGAACCTGGACAGGGGATGGGTAGCAATCAGCCCCAGCATTTT.